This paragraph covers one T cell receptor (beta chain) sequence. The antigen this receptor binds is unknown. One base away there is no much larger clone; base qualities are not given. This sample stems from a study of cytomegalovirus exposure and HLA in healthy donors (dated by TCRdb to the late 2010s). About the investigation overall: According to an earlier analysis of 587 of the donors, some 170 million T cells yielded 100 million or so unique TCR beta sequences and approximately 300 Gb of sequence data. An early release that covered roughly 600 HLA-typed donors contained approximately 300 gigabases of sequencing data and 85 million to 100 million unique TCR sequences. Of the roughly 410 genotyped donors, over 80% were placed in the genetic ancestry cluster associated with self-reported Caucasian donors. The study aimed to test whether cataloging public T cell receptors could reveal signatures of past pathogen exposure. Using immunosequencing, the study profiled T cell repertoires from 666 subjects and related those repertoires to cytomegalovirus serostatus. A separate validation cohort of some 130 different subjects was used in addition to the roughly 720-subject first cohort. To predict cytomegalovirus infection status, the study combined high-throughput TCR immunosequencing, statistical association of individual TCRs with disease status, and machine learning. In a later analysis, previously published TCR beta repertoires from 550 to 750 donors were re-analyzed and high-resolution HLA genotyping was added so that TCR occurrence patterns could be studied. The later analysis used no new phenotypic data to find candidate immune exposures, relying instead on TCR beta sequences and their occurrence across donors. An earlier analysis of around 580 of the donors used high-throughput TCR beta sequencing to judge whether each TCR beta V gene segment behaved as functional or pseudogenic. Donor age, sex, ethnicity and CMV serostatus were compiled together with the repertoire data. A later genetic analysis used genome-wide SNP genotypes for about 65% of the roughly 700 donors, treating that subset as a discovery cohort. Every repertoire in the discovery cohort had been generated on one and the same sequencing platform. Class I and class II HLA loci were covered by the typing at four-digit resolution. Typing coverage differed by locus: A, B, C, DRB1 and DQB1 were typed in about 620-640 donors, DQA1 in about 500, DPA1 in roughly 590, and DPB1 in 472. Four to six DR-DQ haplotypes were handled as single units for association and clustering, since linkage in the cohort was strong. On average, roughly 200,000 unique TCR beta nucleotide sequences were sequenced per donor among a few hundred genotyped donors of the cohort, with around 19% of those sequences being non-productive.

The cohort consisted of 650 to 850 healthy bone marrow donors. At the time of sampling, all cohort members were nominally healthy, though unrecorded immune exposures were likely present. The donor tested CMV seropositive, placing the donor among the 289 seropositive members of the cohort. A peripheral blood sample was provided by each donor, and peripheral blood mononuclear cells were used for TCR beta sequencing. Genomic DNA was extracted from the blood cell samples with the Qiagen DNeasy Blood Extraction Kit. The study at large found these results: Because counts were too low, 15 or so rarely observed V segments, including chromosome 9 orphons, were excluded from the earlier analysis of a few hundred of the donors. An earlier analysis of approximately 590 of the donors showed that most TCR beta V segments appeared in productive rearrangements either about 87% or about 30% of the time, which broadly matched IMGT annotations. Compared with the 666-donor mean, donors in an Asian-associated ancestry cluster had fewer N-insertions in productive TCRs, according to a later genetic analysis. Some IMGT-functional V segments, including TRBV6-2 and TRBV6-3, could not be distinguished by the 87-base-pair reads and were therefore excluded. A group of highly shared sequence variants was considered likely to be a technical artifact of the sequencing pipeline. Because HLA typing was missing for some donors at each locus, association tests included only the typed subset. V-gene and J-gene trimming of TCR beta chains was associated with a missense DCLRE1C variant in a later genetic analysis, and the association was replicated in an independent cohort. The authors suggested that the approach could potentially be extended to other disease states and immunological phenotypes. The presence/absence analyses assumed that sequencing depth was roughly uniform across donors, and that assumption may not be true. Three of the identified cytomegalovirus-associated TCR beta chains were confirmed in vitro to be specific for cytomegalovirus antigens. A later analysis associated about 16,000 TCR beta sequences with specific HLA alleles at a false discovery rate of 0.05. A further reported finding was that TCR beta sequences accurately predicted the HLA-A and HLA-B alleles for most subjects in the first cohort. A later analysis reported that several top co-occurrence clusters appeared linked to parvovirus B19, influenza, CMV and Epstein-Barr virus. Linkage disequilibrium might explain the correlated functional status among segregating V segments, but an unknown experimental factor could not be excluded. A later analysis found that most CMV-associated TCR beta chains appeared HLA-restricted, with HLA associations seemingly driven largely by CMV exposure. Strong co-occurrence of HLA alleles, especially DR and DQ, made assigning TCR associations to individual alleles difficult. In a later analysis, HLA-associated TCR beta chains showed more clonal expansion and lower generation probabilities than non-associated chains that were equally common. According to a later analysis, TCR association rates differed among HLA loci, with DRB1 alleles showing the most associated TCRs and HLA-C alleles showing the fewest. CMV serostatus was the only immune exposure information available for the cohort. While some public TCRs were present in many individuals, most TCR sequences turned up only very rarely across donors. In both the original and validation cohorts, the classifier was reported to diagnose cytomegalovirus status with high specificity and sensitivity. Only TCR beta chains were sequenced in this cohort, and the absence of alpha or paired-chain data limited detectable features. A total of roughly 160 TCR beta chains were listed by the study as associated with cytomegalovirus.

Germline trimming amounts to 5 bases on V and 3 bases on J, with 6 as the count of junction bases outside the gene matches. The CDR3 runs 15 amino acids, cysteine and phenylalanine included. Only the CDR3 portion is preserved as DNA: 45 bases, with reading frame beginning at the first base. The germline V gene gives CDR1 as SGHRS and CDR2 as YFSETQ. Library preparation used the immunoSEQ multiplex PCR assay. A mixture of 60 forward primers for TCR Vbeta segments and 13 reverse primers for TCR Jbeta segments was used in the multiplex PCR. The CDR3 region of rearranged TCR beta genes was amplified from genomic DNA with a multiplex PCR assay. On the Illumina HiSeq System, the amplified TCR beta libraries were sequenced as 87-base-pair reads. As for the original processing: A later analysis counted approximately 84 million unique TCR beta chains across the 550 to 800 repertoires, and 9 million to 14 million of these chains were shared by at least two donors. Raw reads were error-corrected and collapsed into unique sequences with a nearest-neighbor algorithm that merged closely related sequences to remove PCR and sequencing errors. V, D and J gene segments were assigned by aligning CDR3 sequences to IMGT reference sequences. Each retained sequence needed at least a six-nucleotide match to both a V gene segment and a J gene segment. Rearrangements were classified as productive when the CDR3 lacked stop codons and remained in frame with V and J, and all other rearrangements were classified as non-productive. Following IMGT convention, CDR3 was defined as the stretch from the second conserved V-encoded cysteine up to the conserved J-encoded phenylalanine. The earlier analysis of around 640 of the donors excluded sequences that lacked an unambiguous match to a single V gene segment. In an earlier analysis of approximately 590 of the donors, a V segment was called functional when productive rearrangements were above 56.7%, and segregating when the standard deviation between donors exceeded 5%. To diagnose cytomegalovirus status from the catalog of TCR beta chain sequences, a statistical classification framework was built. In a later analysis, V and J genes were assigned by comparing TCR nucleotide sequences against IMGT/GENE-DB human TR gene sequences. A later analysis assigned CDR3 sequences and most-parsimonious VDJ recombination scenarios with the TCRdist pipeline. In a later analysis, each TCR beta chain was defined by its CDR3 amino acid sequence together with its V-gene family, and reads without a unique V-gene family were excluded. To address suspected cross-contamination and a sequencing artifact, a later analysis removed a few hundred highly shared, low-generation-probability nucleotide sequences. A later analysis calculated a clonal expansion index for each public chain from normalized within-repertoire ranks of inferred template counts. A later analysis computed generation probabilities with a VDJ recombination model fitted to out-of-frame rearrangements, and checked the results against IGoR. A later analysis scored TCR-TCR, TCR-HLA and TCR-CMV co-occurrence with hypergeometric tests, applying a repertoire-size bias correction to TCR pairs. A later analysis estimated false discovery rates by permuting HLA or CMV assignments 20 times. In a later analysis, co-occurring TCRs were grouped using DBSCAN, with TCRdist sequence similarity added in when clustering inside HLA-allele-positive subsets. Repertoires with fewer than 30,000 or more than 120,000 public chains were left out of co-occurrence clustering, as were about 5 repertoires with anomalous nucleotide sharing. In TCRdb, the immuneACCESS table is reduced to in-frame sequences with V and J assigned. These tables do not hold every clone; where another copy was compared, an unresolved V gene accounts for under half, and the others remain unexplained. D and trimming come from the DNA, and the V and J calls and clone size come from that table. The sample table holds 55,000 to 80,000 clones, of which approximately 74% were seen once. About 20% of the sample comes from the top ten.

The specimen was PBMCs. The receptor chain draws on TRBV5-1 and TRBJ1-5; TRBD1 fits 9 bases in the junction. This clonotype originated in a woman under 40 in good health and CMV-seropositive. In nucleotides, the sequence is TGCGCCAGCAGTTCGGGACAGGGCTACAATCAGCCCCAGCATTTT. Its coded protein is CASSSGQGYNQPQHF.